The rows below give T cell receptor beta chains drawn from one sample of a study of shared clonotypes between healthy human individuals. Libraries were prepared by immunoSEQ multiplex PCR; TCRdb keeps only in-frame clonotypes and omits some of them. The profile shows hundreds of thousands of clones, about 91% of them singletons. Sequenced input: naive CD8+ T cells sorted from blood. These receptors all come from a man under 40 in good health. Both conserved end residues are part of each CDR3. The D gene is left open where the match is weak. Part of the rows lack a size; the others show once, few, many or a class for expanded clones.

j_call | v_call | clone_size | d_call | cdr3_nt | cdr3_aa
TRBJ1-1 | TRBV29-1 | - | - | TGCAGCTGGTCTACAGGGTCTACTGAAGCTTTCTTT | CSWSTGSTEAFF
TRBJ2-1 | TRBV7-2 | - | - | TGTGCCAGCCTCAGGATGGACAGCTCCTACAATGAGCAGTTCTTC | CASLRMDSSYNEQFF
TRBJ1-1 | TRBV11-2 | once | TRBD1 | TGTGCCAGCAGCTCAGGGGGAGCTGAAGCTTTCTTT | CASSSGGAEAFF
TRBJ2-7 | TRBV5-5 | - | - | TGTGCCAGCAGCTTGGTGGAGGACTCCTACGAGCAGTACTTC | CASSLVEDSYEQYF
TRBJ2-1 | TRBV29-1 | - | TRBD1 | TGCAGCGTACCTGGACAGGTCATCCACAATGAGCAGTTCTTC | CSVPGQVIHNEQFF
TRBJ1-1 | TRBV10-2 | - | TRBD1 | TGCGCCAGCAGTCCGGGACAGGGATTCACTGAAGCTTTCTTT | CASSPGQGFTEAFF
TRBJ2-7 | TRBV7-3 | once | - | TGTGCCAGCAGCCCTTCTCCGGGCGTCTCCTACGAGCAGTACTTC | CASSPSPGVSYEQYF
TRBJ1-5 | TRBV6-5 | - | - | TGTGCCAGCAGTTACGGGGGCAATCAGCCCCAGCATTTT | CASSYGGNQPQHF
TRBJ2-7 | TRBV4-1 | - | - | TGCGCCAGCAGCCAAGGGACCTACGAGCAGTACTTC | CASSQGTYEQYF
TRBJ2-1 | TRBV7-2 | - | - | TGTGCCTCCTGGGGTGTTAGCTCCTACAATGAGCAGTTCTTC | CASWGVSSYNEQFF
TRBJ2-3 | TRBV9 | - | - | TGTGCCAGCAGCGTAGAAGGGGCGGAGCCTAGCACAGATACGCAGTATTTT | CASSVEGAEPSTDTQYF
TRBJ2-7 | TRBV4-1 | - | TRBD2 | TGCGCCAGCAGCCAAGATTCCCCCGCTAGCGGTTACTACGAGCAGTACTTC | CASSQDSPASGYYEQYF
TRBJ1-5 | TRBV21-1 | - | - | TGTGCCAGCAGCAAAACTACAGGGGGCAATCAGCCCCAGCATTTT | CASSKTTGGNQPQHF
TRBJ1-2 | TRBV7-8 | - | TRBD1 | TGTGCCAGCAGCTTCGGGACAGTCTATGGCTACACCTTC | CASSFGTVYGYTF
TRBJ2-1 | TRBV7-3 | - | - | TGTGCCAGCAGCTTCGAACGGTCTGAGCAGTTCTTC | CASSFERSEQFF
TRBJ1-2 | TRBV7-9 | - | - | TGTGCCAGCAGCTTAGCGCGGACAGAGTCCCCGTATGGCTACACCTTC | CASSLARTESPYGYTF
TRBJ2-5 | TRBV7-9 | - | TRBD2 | TGTGCCAGCAGCTCGAGCGGGGGTATACCTTTTAAACAAGAGACCCAGTACTTC | CASSSSGGIPFKQETQYF
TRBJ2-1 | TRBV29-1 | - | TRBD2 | TGCAGCGTTGAAGGGTCCTGGGCGGGAGTGTACAATGAGCAGTTCTTC | CSVEGSWAGVYNEQFF